Presented here are 3 T cell receptor beta chains from one specimen sequenced in a study of blood T cell repertoires in COVID-19. The data were produced by immunoSEQ multiplex PCR, yet TCRdb's version contains in-frame clones alone and is incomplete. This table has roughly 200,000 clones, around 80% appearing once. The sample consisted of peripheral blood. These receptors were taken from a human donor in a cohort sampled during active COVID-19.

V gene TRBV7-2 combines with J gene TRBJ2-5, with TRBD1 as a possible D gene (5 bases). This CDR3 has 16 residues. Germline V gene lookup returns CDR1 SGHTA and CDR2 FQGNSA. Deletions cut 1 base from V and 0 bases from J, with 12 bases between. The CDR3 here is CASSLVSTAYQETQYF. CDR3 bases: TGTGCCAGCAGCTTAGTATCGACAGCCTACCAAGAGACCCAGTACTTC.

J is TRBJ2-6 and V is TRBV27; D is undetermined. The CDR3 sequence is 14 residues long. CDR1 and CDR2 (germline): MNHEY, SMNVEV (reference sequence). The germline V and J ends were trimmed by 8 bases and 0 bases, with 8 bases remaining between them. CDR3: CASRGASGANVLTF. In DNA, the CDR3 is TGTGCCAGCCGAGGCGCCTCTGGGGCCAACGTCCTGACTTTC.

The V and J genes are TRBV5-1 and TRBJ2-1; 10 positions match TRBD2. The V gene end was trimmed by 5 bases and the J gene end by 7 bases; junction bases not matched to a gene: 12. This CDR3 comprises 16 residues. Germline CDR1 SGHRS, CDR2 YFSETQ. The CDR3 protein is CASRVLEREGHNEQFF. Here the CDR3 DNA reads TGCGCCAGCAGAGTCTTAGAGCGGGAGGGCCATAATGAGCAGTTCTTC.